Below, 13 T cell receptor beta chains from the same sample are listed, as sequenced in a study of a mutant IDH1 vaccine in newly diagnosed glioma. Which antigens these TCRs recognize remains unknown. Using immunoSEQ multiplex PCR, the repertoire was profiled, and TCRdb retains in-frame clones only, with some absent. The profile covers around 70,000 clones, with more than 70% appearing a single time and 10% to 15% taken by the ten largest. Time point meaning: week 35, safety follow-up. The study gave 300 ug of mutant IDH1 20-mer peptide per vaccine dose, with topical imiquimod. This sample comprised PBMCs, obtained from a glioma patient whose treatment included an IDH1 peptide vaccine. Receptor source: a man younger than 35 with glioma.

The chain uses TRBV6-5 and TRBJ1-4; D is unclear. Germline lookup yields CDR1 MNHEY and CDR2 SVGAGI. Trimming took off 4 bases at V and 3 bases at J, with 12 bases between the two ends. The CDR3 runs 15 residues. The CDR3 DNA is TGTGCCAGCAGTTCTTCAGTATTGGCTAATGAAAAACTGTTTTTT. Translated: CASSSSVLANEKLFF.

The chain links TRBV9 to TRBJ2-1, with unresolved D. Trimming shortened V by 4 bases and J by 9 bases, and 20 bases separated the two germline ends. This CDR3 comprises 15 residues. Germline CDR1 and CDR2: SGDLS and YYNGEE. The CDR3 region is CASSPSPRLRGEQFF. Here the CDR3 DNA reads TGTGCCAGCAGCCCCAGCCCCCGTTTGAGAGGTGAGCAGTTCTTC.

This chain links TRBV4-3 with TRBJ1-2, with 8 bases identical to TRBD1. CDR3 length: 16 amino acids. Per the germline V gene, CDR1 is LGHNA and CDR2 is YSLEER. V gave up 0 bases and J gave up 4 bases; unmatched junction bases: 7. CDR3 residues: CASSQEPPGGAYGYTF. For the CDR3, the DNA is TGCGCCAGCAGCCAAGAGCCCCCAGGGGGCGCCTATGGCTACACCTTC.

This chain joins TRBV5-1 and TRBJ2-7, with a weak D call TRBD2 (6 bases). Germline V gene sequence: CDR1 SGHRS, CDR2 YFSETQ. The V gene lost 4 bases and the J gene lost 3 bases, with 14 bases spanning the gap. The CDR3 consists of 14 residues. The CDR3 is CASSPGVGYYEQYF. The CDR3 DNA follows: TGCGCCAGCAGCCCGGGGGTCGGGTACTACGAGCAGTACTTC. Full variable domain (outside the CDR3, taken from reference TRBV5-1 and TRBJ2-7): KAGVTQTPRYLIKTRGQQVTLSCSPISGHRSVSWYQQTPGQGLQFLFEYFSETQRNKGNFPGRFSGRQFSNSRSEMNVSTLELGDSALYLCASSPGVGYYEQYFGPGTRLTVT.

The rearrangement joins TRBV4-3 to TRBJ1-2; D uncertain. Trimming removed 3 bases from V and 4 bases from J, with 15 bases in between. Per germline, CDR1 LGHNA and CDR2 YSLEER. The CDR3 spans 15 residues. CDR3 in DNA: TGCGCCAGCAGCCAGGAGTTGGACCCATTCTATGGCTACACCTTC. This encodes CASSQELDPFYGYTF.

V gene TRBV5-4 combines with J gene TRBJ2-2; 14 bases are shared with TRBD2. CDR1 and CDR2 (germline): SGHNT, YYREEE (reference sequence). Trimming removed 3 bases from V and 4 bases from J; junction bases left unmatched: 5. The CDR3 totals 17 residues. The DNA of the CDR3 is TGTGCCAGCAGCTATGGACTAGCGGGGGGAGTCACCGGGGAGCTGTTTTTT. It yields the protein CASSYGLAGGVTGELFF.

This rearrangement joins TRBV4-1 to TRBJ1-2; unclear D gene. V was clipped by 2 bases and J by 3 bases, with 10 bases between them. Germline V lookup: CDR1 MGHRA, CDR2 YSYEKL. This CDR3 is 14 amino acids long. CDR3 in amino acids: CASSQIGRDYGYTF. The CDR3 DNA is TGCGCCAGCAGCCAAATCGGGAGGGACTATGGCTACACCTTC.

The chain joins TRBV2 to TRBJ1-2; 7 bases match TRBD1. CDR1 is SNHLY and CDR2 is FYNNEI in the germline V gene. After removal of 4 bases from V and 2 bases from J, the junction contained 10 bases not matched to a gene. The CDR3 is 16 amino acids. In DNA form, the CDR3 reads TGTGCCAGCAGTGTTCCGCGGGACAGCCAAAACTATGGCTACACCTTC. It yields the protein CASSVPRDSQNYGYTF.

V gene TRBV4-3 combines with J gene TRBJ2-1; 9 nucleotides agree with TRBD2. Per germline, CDR1 LGHNA and CDR2 YSLEER. This CDR3 is built from 15 residues. With 1 base clipped from V and 8 bases from J, the junction kept 6 bases outside the gene matches. The CDR3 loop is CASSQVAGGPDEQFF. In nucleotides, the CDR3 is TGCGCCAGCAGCCAAGTGGCGGGGGGGCCCGATGAGCAGTTCTTC.

The chain links TRBV5-1 to TRBJ2-3; the match to TRBD2 covers 7 bases. Trimming cost V 1 base and J 5 bases; bases outside gene matches: 7. The CDR3 is made up of 15 amino acids. Germline V lookup: CDR1 SGHRS, CDR2 YFSETQ. For the CDR3, the DNA is TGCGCCAGCAGCTTGAGTGGGACTACAGGAGATACGCAGTATTTT. Encoded protein: CASSLSGTTGDTQYF. Filled out from reference TRBV5-1 and TRBJ2-3, the complete variable domain reads KAGVTQTPRYLIKTRGQQVTLSCSPISGHRSVSWYQQTPGQGLQFLFEYFSETQRNKGNFPGRFSGRQFSNSRSEMNVSTLELGDSALYLCASSLSGTTGDTQYFGPGTRLTVL.

The chain combines TRBV2 with TRBJ1-6, with 8 bases matching TRBD1. Germline CDR1 is SNHLY and CDR2 is FYNNEI. Trimming took 3 bases from V and 6 from J; bases not matched to a gene: 7. The CDR3 totals 16 residues. CDR3 nucleotides: TGTGCCAGCAGTGATCCCCAGGGGGCCCGTAATTCACCCCTCCACTTT. It translates to CASSDPQGARNSPLHF. Supplemented by reference TRBV2 and TRBJ1-6, the full variable domain reads EPEVTQTPSHQVTQMGQEVILRCVPISNHLYFYWYRQILGQKVEFLVSFYNNEISEKSEIFDDQFSVERPDGSNFTLKIRSTKLEDSAMYFCASSDPQGARNSPLHFGNGTRLTVT.

The CDR3 reads CAWRGLQETQYF. The CDR3 region has the DNA TGTGCCTGGAGGGGACTGCAAGAGACCCAGTACTTC. The rearrangement joins TRBV30 to TRBJ2-5; D is possibly TRBD2 (6 bases). The V gene lost 3 bases and the J gene lost 2 bases, with 7 bases spanning the gap. CDR3 size: 12 residues. CDR1 and CDR2 from the germline V gene are GTSNPN and SVGIG (reference sequence).

V and J are TRBV27 and TRBJ2-5; TRBD1 might be the D (5 bases). The CDR3 consists of 14 residues. CDR1 and CDR2 from the germline V gene are MNHEY and SMNVEV (reference sequence). The V gene lost 2 bases and the J gene lost 1 base, with 8 bases spanning the gap. CDR3 coding DNA: TGTGCCAGCAGTTTACGTGACAGCCAAGAGACCCAGTACTTC. It is translated as CASSLRDSQETQYF.